This TCR beta chain was captured in a study of T cell repertoires and HLA-DP antigens. This CDR3 comprises 12 residues. Germline V lookup: CDR1 SGHAT, CDR2 FQNNGV. V gave up 2 bases and J gave up 9 bases, with 8 bases separating them. On this clone itself: Antigen: not known.

This table comes from immunoSEQ multiplex PCR, and its TCRdb copy is limited to in-frame clones, with some not included. The data show about 89,000 clones, with around 86% seen just once and about 1.7% held by the top ten. Sequencing input: CD4+ T cells from PBMCs. The receptor was derived from a man in his fifties in good health and CMV-seronegative. The chain uses TRBV11-2 and TRBJ2-1, with D unclear. As DNA, the CDR3 is TGTGCCAGCAGCTTAATACTCCCTGAGCAGTTCTTC. Its protein is CASSLILPEQFF.